This TCR beta chain originates from a study of blood T cell repertoires in COVID-19 (dated by TCRdb to about 2020). About the investigation overall: Samples covering the acute and convalescent phases of COVID-19 were provided by collaborators in the United States, Italy and Spain. The material from the prospective study consisted of cDNA or gDNA derived from T cells, B-cell-depleted T cells, or PBMCs. Deeply sampled blood TCRbeta repertoires from subjects exposed to, actively infected with, or recovered from COVID-19 were included in the dataset. The repertoires were released in a freely available public database intended as a resource for research on the immune response to SARS-CoV-2. The samples were drawn from the first 160 participants of the ongoing ImmuneRACE study and from 950 to 1,500 subjects provided by 6 global collaborators. A de-identified subject ID, COVID-19 status, age in years and sex were almost always included in the sample metadata. Where available, HLA class I and class II types were taken from metadata supplied by the sample provider and were not determined by assay-based typing. The investigation overall reported the following: How much clinical and demographic metadata was included differed by source and by participant, and the metadata was provided uncurated.

On this clone: It lacks a known antigen. Per-base quality was not reported, and no clone a single base away is much larger than it.

Enrolling through a virtual design, the prospective study's participants ranged in age from roughly 18 to 100 years and lived across 24 United States geographic areas. To assign participants to cohorts, the prospective study relied on clinical history that participants themselves reported in a screening survey and a study questionnaire. ImmuneRACE Cohort 3 recovered participants were defined by two consecutive negative NP/OP PCR tests, healthcare professional clearance, or symptom resolution. In the prospective study, mobile phlebotomists collected whole blood, serum and a nasopharyngeal or oropharyngeal swab from each participant. Prospective study participants could optionally give additional blood draws and questionnaires over an approximately 2-month period. Before DNA extraction, blood samples from the prospective study were shipped at room temperature or frozen. The immunoSEQ Assay, a bias-controlled multiplex PCR, was used to amplify TCRbeta CDR3 regions from genomic DNA. The original pipeline was this. Within the assay, amplification of reference gene primers was used to estimate how many nucleated cells each sample contained. To quantify the absolute abundance of each unique TCRbeta CDR3 rearrangement, sequence reads were collapsed and filtered. For each sample, productive Simpson clonality was calculated by taking the square root of Simpson's diversity index across productive rearrangements. TCRdb re-hosts the immuneACCESS table, in-frame sequences only. Its copies lack some clones; in the studies checked, an unresolved V gene accounts for under half of them, and the cause for the rest is not known. That table furnishes V, J and clone size, whereas the DNA furnished D and trimming. Across this sample there are 350,000 to 450,000 clones, with around four fifths seen only once. Approximately 5% of the sample belongs to the ten largest clones.

From its cysteine to its phenylalanine, the CDR3 spans 14 amino acids. The sequence is cut down to CDR3 DNA, 42 bases in frame from base 1. Trimming removed 8 bases from V and 6 bases from J, leaving 20 bases between the germline ends. According to the germline V gene, CDR1 reads MNHEY and CDR2 reads SVGAGI. This clonotype originated in a woman between 50 and 59 years old who had recovered from COVID-19. The sample was PBMCs or T cells enriched from blood (not recorded which). This receptor chain uses TRBV6-5 and TRBJ2-7; the D segment could be TRBD1, given 6 matching bases. Here the CDR3 is given as CASRTPGHPGEQYF. DNA sequence: TGTGCCAGCCGAACCCCGGGACACCCGGGCGAGCAGTACTTC.